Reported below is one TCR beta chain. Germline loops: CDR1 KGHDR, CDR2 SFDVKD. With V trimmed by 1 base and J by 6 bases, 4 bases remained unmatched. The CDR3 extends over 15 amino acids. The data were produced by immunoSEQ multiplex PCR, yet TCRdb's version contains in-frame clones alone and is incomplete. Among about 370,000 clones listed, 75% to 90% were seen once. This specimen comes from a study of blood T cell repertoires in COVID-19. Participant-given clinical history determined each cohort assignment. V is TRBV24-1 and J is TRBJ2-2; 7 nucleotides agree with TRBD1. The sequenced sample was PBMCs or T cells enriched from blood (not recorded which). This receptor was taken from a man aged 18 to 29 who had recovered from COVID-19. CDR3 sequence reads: CATSDFTGVPGELFF. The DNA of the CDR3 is TGTGCCACCAGTGATTTTACAGGGGTGCCCGGGGAGCTGTTTTTT.